The 30 T cell receptor beta chains in this list originate from one sample, sequenced in a study of blood T cell repertoires in COVID-19. Generated by immunoSEQ multiplex PCR, the TCRdb table keeps only in-frame clones and is missing some. Of roughly 120,000 clones listed, around 68% were seen once; the top ten hold about 8.3%. Specimen: peripheral blood. Receptors originate from a woman aged 60-75 years with acute or convalescent COVID-19.

The CDR3 region has the DNA TGCAGCGTTGGGACTGGGCAGGCTACCTATGGCTACACCTTC. The encoded protein is CSVGTGQATYGYTF. The V and J genes are TRBV29-1 and TRBJ1-2; no reliable D call. The CDR3 loop spans 14 amino acids. Germline-derived CDR1 and CDR2 are SQVTM and ANQGSEA. The V end was cut by 4 bases, the J end by 4 bases, with 16 bases between.

The CDR3 is CASSSDRENTEAFF. DNA for the CDR3: TGTGCCAGCAGTTCCGACAGGGAAAACACTGAAGCTTTCTTT. V is TRBV6-2 or TRBV6-3 and J is TRBJ1-1; the match to TRBD1 covers 7 bases. CDR1 and CDR2 from the germline V gene are MNHEY and SVGEGT. The CDR3 totals 14 residues. The V gene end was trimmed by 4 bases and the J gene end by 2 bases; junction bases not matched to a gene: 4.

This clone was counted between two and nine times. The chain uses TRBV2 and TRBJ1-5, with TRBD1 matching 8 bases. In germline, CDR1 is SNHLY, CDR2 FYNNEI. V lost 4 bases, J lost 5 bases, and 7 bases stayed unmatched. This CDR3 has 15 amino acids. CDR3 DNA: TGTGCCAGCAGTGCTAGACAGGGGATAGATCAGCCCCAGCATTTT. It yields the protein CASSARQGIDQPQHF. The full variable domain, its missing parts supplied by reference TRBV2 and TRBJ1-5, is EPEVTQTPSHQVTQMGQEVILRCVPISNHLYFYWYRQILGQKVEFLVSFYNNEISEKSEIFDDQFSVERPDGSNFTLKIRSTKLEDSAMYFCASSARQGIDQPQHFGDGTRLSIL.

For this clone: The same CDR3 can be traced to other DNA sequences in this sample. This chain links TRBV6-5 with TRBJ1-1; D possibly corresponds to TRBD1 (6 bases). The CDR3 spans 14 residues. Trimming took 0 bases from V and 5 from J, leaving 10 bases between them. Germline CDR1 MNHEY, CDR2 SVGAGI. The CDR3 is CASSYSSRGTEAFF. DNA for the CDR3: TGTGCCAGCAGTTACTCGAGCAGGGGAACTGAAGCTTTCTTT.

This clone has more than one count but fewer than ten. This chain joins TRBV11-2 and TRBJ1-2; tentatively, D is TRBD1 (5 bases). The CDR3 sequence is 13 residues long. Germline CDR1 and CDR2: SGHAT and FQNNGV. Trimming stripped 6 bases from V and 3 bases from J, with 11 bases between. CDR3 protein: CASRKGTDYGYTF. The CDR3 DNA is TGTGCCAGCAGGAAGGGGACTGACTATGGCTACACCTTC.

This clone was seen only a few times. The genes are TRBV6-2 or TRBV6-3 and TRBJ2-7; 7 nucleotides match TRBD1. Germline loops: CDR1 MNHEY, CDR2 SVGEGT. The CDR3 has 16 residues. With V trimmed by 6 bases and J by 0 bases, 11 bases remained unmatched. The CDR3 DNA reads TGTGCCAGCAGCCCTGACAGGGTCGGAGGCTCCTACGAGCAGTACTTC. Translating it yields CASSPDRVGGSYEQYF.

The chain links TRBV14 to TRBJ1-1, with 8 bases lining up with TRBD1. The J segment lost 5 bases and the V segment lost 3 bases, leaving 8 bases of the junction unmatched. Germline V lookup: CDR1 SGHDN, CDR2 FVKESK. The CDR3 contains 15 residues. CDR3 in DNA: TGTGCCAGCAGCCAGAGGACAGGGTTTTCGACTGAAGCTTTCTTT. Translated, it gives CASSQRTGFSTEAFF. Based on the CDR3 plus reference TRBV14 and TRBJ1-1, the full variable domain is EAGVTQFPSHSVIEKGQTVTLRCDPISGHDNLYWYRRVMGKEIKFLLHFVKESKQDESGMPNNRFLAERTGGTYSTLKVQPAELEDSGVYFCASSQRTGFSTEAFFGQGTRLTVV.

This clone has a single count. The chain employs TRBV29-1 and TRBJ2-1, with D tentatively TRBD2 (5 bases). The CDR3 has 15 amino acids. Trimming pared 4 bases from V and 6 bases from J, leaving 19 bases between. Germline V gives CDR1 SQVTM, CDR2 ANQGSEA. CDR3 in amino acids: CSVVWRQRTSNEQFF. The DNA for the CDR3 is TGCAGCGTTGTTTGGAGGCAGAGAACCAGCAATGAGCAGTTCTTC.

V usage is TRBV7-9 and J usage is TRBJ2-7, with 9 bases matching TRBD1. J gave up 7 bases and V 4 bases, and 11 bases lay outside the gene matches. CDR3 length: 15 residues. Germline V CDR1 and CDR2: SEHNR, FQNEAQ (reference sequence). The chain's CDR3 is CASSYTGTGTGEQYF. CDR3 nucleotide sequence: TGTGCCAGCAGCTACACCGGGACAGGGACGGGAGAGCAGTACTTC.

The rearrangement uses TRBV5-1 and TRBJ1-4; D may be TRBD1 (5 bases). Germline-derived CDR1 and CDR2 are SGHRS and YFSETQ. The CDR3 extends over 14 amino acids. V gave up 3 bases and J gave up 8 bases, with 14 bases separating them. Here the CDR3 DNA reads TGCGCCAGCAGCTCCAGACAGCTAGGGGAAAAACTGTTTTTT. This sequence encodes CASSSRQLGEKLFF.

The rearrangement joins TRBV5-1 to TRBJ2-7, with 16 bases identical to TRBD2. CDR3 length: 17 residues. V shed 1 base and J 6 bases; nucleotides not matched to a gene: 7. Per germline, CDR1 SGHRS and CDR2 YFSETQ. CDR3 DNA: TGCGCCAGCAGCTTGATGGGACTAGCGGGGGGGCCAGGCGAGCAGTACTTC. This translates into CASSLMGLAGGPGEQYF.

The chain combines TRBV2 with TRBJ2-7; the match to TRBD1 covers 8 bases. The trim removed 5 bases at V and 3 bases at J, leaving 9 bases unmatched. Germline CDR1 is SNHLY and CDR2 is FYNNEI. The CDR3 runs to 15 residues. The CDR3 loop is CASSRQGKVLYEQYF. The CDR3 DNA reads as TGTGCCAGCAGTCGACAGGGGAAGGTCCTCTACGAGCAGTACTTC.

This clone occurred once. V gene TRBV7-3 combines with J gene TRBJ1-6; unclear D gene. Germline V lookup: CDR1 SGHTA, CDR2 FQGTGA. The V end was cut by 0 bases, the J end by 7 bases, with 7 bases between. The CDR3 is 14 amino acids. The CDR3 DNA is TGTGCCAGCAGCTTAACGTCCCTGAATTCACCCCTCCACTTT. As protein: CASSLTSLNSPLHF.

This chain connects TRBV18 to TRBJ2-5, with 12 bases that match TRBD1. Trimming at V came to 6 bases and at J to 5 bases, leaving 7 bases not matched to a gene. CDR3 length equals 15 residues. The V gene's germline CDR1 is KGHSH and CDR2 LQKENI. The CDR3 protein is CASSGTGGAEETQYF. The CDR3 nucleotides read TGTGCCAGCTCCGGGACAGGGGGCGCCGAGGAGACCCAGTACTTC.

V and J are TRBV21-1 and TRBJ1-6; the table's D call of TRBD1 was not tested on the DNA. TRBV21-1 is a pseudogene. The CDR3 consists of 17 residues. The CDR3 loop is CASSNHGQGARNSPLHF. CDR3 bases: TGTGCCAGCAGCAATCACGGACAGGGGGCGCGTAATTCACCCCTCCACTTT.

V usage is TRBV9 and J usage is TRBJ1-6; 9 nucleotides align to TRBD1. Germline V gives CDR1 SGDLS, CDR2 YYNGEE. The CDR3 has 15 residues. Trimming cost V 3 bases and J 4 bases; bases outside gene matches: 2. The CDR3 coding sequence is TGTGCCAGCAGCGCTGGGACAGGGTATAATTCACCCCTCCACTTT. Translated: CASSAGTGYNSPLHF.

This clone has a handful of counts. The chain is built from TRBV30 and TRBJ1-6; 7 nucleotides line up with TRBD1. The ends lost 0 bases at V and 15 bases at J; junction bases unmatched: 11. This CDR3 has 14 residues. Per germline, CDR1 GTSNPN and CDR2 SVGIG (reference sequence). The CDR3 DNA reads as TGTGCCTGGAGTGTTCCCGGGACAGTATTTTTCCTCCACTTT. It codes for CAWSVPGTVFFLHF.

This clone was seen once. The chain has TRBV27 and TRBJ1-6; possible D gene TRBD1, 6 bases. Germline lookup yields CDR1 MNHEY and CDR2 SMNVEV (reference sequence). V was clipped by 6 bases and J by 7 bases, with 16 bases between them. This CDR3 contains 15 residues. CDR3 bases: TGTGCCAGCAGAGAGGCCAGGGGCAGCAATTCACCCCTCCACTTT. Its translation: CASREARGSNSPLHF.

The V call is TRBV11-2, the J call TRBJ1-2; the match to TRBD1 covers 9 bases. Germline values: CDR1 SGHAT, CDR2 FQNNGV. This CDR3 region has 15 residues. The ends lost 5 bases at V and 6 bases at J; junction bases unmatched: 10. The CDR3 DNA reads TGTGCCAGCAGCCCCTCGACAGGGGGAGTCAATGGCTACACCTTC. As protein: CASSPSTGGVNGYTF.

This clone was seen a handful of times. This sequence joins TRBV30 and TRBJ1-2; a weak D match, TRBD1 (6 bases). The CDR3 has 15 amino acids. Germline CDR1 reads GTSNPN; CDR2 reads SVGIG (reference sequence). V was shortened by 5 bases and J by 5 bases, with 21 bases between the two germline ends. CDR3 protein: CAWAPRGQAMYGYTF. The DNA for the CDR3 is TGTGCCTGGGCCCCGCGGGGGCAGGCGATGTATGGCTACACCTTC.

The rearrangement joins TRBV10-1 to TRBJ1-1; TRBD1 might be the D (5 bases). From germline, CDR1 is WNHNN and CDR2 SYGVQD (reference sequence). This CDR3 comprises 12 residues. Trimming left V 6 bases short and J 4 bases short, with 9 bases between. CDR3 residues: CASSPGFTEAFF. CDR3 DNA: TGCGCCAGCAGCCCAGGGTTCACTGAAGCTTTCTTT.

The rearrangement uses TRBV10-3 and TRBJ1-1; D gene ambiguous. V lost 7 bases and J lost 0, with 9 bases in between. Germline V gene lookup returns CDR1 ENHRY and CDR2 SYGVKD. The CDR3 runs to 13 residues. The CDR3 bases are TGTGCCATCAACAGCCGAATGAACACTGAAGCTTTCTTT. This sequence encodes CAINSRMNTEAFF.

The chain carries TRBV5-1 and TRBJ1-1; 9 positions agree with TRBD1. Germline CDR1 reads SGHRS; CDR2 reads YFSETQ. With V trimmed by 4 bases and J by 4 bases, 8 bases remained unmatched. This CDR3 region has 15 residues. The DNA of the CDR3 is TGCGCCAGCAGCGTCTCGGACAGGGGAAGCACTGAAGCTTTCTTT. Its protein product is CASSVSDRGSTEAFF.

The J gene is TRBJ1-2, the V gene TRBV5-5, with D unresolved. Trimming cost V 0 bases and J 0 bases, with 9 bases left between them. CDR1 SGHKS and CDR2 YYEKEE come from the germline V gene (reference sequence). The CDR3 is 15 residues long. DNA for the CDR3: TGTGCCAGCAGCTTGGCCCGGTTAACTAACTATGGCTACACCTTC. It encodes CASSLARLTNYGYTF.

CDR3 sequence reads: CASSLAKQGANQPQHF. Written as DNA, the CDR3 is TGTGCCAGCAGTTTAGCGAAACAGGGGGCGAATCAGCCCCAGCATTTT. The gene calls are TRBV28 and TRBJ1-5, with 9 bases lining up with TRBD1. V trimming: 2 bases; J trimming: 4 bases; junction bases outside the gene matches: 6. Per the germline V gene, CDR1 is MDHEN and CDR2 is SYDVKM. The CDR3 has 16 amino acids.

The V and J genes are TRBV3-1 (or the pseudogene TRBV3-2) and TRBJ2-1; tentative D call: TRBD2 (6 bases). V lost 4 bases and J 7 bases, leaving 14 bases between the germline ends. The CDR3 is 14 amino acids. Germline assignment: CDR1 LGHDT and CDR2 YNNKEL (reference sequence). The CDR3 reads CASSPISGRNEQFF. The DNA of the CDR3 is TGTGCCAGCAGCCCTATTAGCGGTAGAAATGAGCAGTTCTTC.

V is TRBV28 and J is TRBJ1-5; D possibly corresponds to TRBD1 (5 bases). Trimming removed 3 bases at V and 4 bases at J, with 13 bases between. Germline CDR1 is MDHEN and CDR2 is SYDVKM. The CDR3 extends over 15 amino acids. CDR3 in DNA: TGTGCCAGCAGTTTCCGGGGGGTCAGAAATCAGCCCCAGCATTTT. Protein sequence: CASSFRGVRNQPQHF.

The rearrangement links TRBV5-1 to TRBJ1-2; 7 bases align to TRBD1. Germline V gene lookup returns CDR1 SGHRS and CDR2 YFSETQ. V lost 0 bases, J lost 5 bases, and 1 base stayed unmatched. This CDR3 is built from 13 residues. CDR3: CASSLETGYGYTF. DNA for the CDR3: TGCGCCAGCAGCTTGGAGACAGGGTATGGCTACACCTTC.

The rearrangement uses TRBV12-3 or TRBV12-4 and TRBJ1-2; D uncertain. The CDR3 runs 12 residues. V shed 6 bases and J shed 4 bases, with 9 bases lying between them. CDR3 residues: CASSLFVYGYTF. The CDR3 DNA is TGTGCCAGCAGCCTCTTCGTCTATGGCTACACCTTC.

This sequence joins TRBV6-5 and TRBJ1-2; 8 bases match TRBD1. The CDR3 is made up of 15 amino acids. V lost 5 bases, J lost 8 bases, and 13 bases stayed unmatched. Germline V gene data show CDR1 as MNHEY and CDR2 as SVGAGI. The CDR3: CASSNTRGRYGGYTF. CDR3 coding DNA: TGTGCCAGCAGTAACACCAGGGGGCGGTACGGGGGCTACACCTTC.